This TCR beta chain derives from a study of cytomegalovirus exposure and HLA in healthy donors. This clone was detected only a few times. Primers for the PCR totalled 60 Vbeta and 13 Jbeta. Assay used: immunoSEQ multiplex PCR; TCRdb lists only in-frame clones, some missing. The repertoire holds roughly 130,000 clones, with about 82% as singletons. V lost 1 base and J 9 bases, leaving 7 bases between the germline ends. In germline, CDR1 is SEHNR, CDR2 FQNEAQ (reference sequence). There are 11 residues in the CDR3. This sequence joins TRBV7-9 and TRBJ2-7, with D perhaps matching TRBD1 (5 bases). The TCR was taken from a boy younger than 18 in good health and CMV-seronegative. Sequencing input: PBMCs. This CDR3 reads CASSLDTGQYF. The CDR3 nucleotides are TGTGCCAGCAGCTTAGATACAGGGCAGTACTTC.